The present TCR beta chain was sequenced within a study of blood T cell repertoires in COVID-19. Study-wide context: Sites in the United States, Italy and Spain provided acute and convalescent COVID-19 samples. Sources were T cells, B-cell-depleted T cells, or PBMCs; the material itself was cDNA or gDNA.

This CDR3 has 15 amino acids. The V gene end was trimmed by 5 bases and the J gene end by 10 bases; junction bases not matched to a gene: 9. Germline V gene lookup returns CDR1 MNHEY and CDR2 SVGAGI. As handled by the study authors: Using reference gene primer amplification, nucleated cell counts were estimated. Only in-frame clones appear in the TCRdb table, and some are missing; sequencing was by immunoSEQ multiplex PCR. The V and J calls and clone size are taken from that table; D and trimming were inferred from the DNA. Counted here are about 100,000 clones, around 87% occurring once; the ten biggest clones make up around 10%.

The chain has TRBV6-5 and TRBJ1-6; 9 nucleotides match TRBD1. The receptor was derived from a woman aged 25 to 39 with acute or convalescent COVID-19. Sequenced input: peripheral blood. In DNA form, the CDR3 reads TGTGCCAGCAGTACCGGACAGGGGCGCGTATCACCCCTCCACTTT. It is translated as CASSTGQGRVSPLHF.